This passage covers 21 T cell receptor beta chains from one sample sequenced in a study of early T cells in non-severe SARS-CoV-2 infection. From the 5' RACE reads, TCRdb called clonotypes with MiXCR, one entry per CDR3 protein. This table has about 97,000 distinct CDR3 sequences, roughly 9.6% appearing once. The source material was whole blood, sampled at baseline. The receptors stem from an adult who was a healthcare worker with PCR-confirmed SARS-CoV-2 infection or an uninfected control (not recorded which).

This clonotype was recorded many times. The chain is built from TRBV24-1 and TRBJ2-2, with 12 bases lining up with TRBD2. The CDR3 has 16 residues. CDR1 KGHDR and CDR2 SFDVKD come from the germline V gene. Trimming removed 3 bases from V and 4 bases from J; junction bases left unmatched: 2. CDR3 amino acids: CATSDLLAGGTGELFF. Here the CDR3 DNA reads TGTGCCACCAGTGATCTACTAGCGGGGGGCACCGGGGAGCTGTTTTTT.

This clonotype was observed once. The V call is TRBV6-2 or TRBV6-3, the J call TRBJ1-3; D unclear. The V end was cut by 7 bases, the J end by 1 base, with 11 bases between. Germline lookup yields CDR1 MNHEY and CDR2 SVGEGT. The CDR3 loop spans 14 amino acids. The CDR3 is CASTYWGSGNTIYF. Here the CDR3 DNA reads TGTGCCAGCACCTACTGGGGATCTGGAAACACCATATATTTT.

This clonotype was recorded a few times. The chain carries TRBV6-1 and TRBJ1-4; 9 bases are shared with TRBD1. The CDR3 has 14 residues. V shed 7 bases, J shed 8 bases, and the junction held 8 bases outside the gene matches. Germline CDR1 is MNHNS and CDR2 is SASEGT. The CDR3 region is CASNPTGGLEKLFF. CDR3 coding DNA: TGTGCCAGCAATCCGACAGGGGGGCTGGAAAAACTGTTTTTT.

This clonotype has a handful of counts. The CDR3 is CASSSTSGGLNEQFF. In nucleotides, the CDR3 is TGTGCCAGCAGTTCTACTAGCGGGGGGCTCAATGAGCAGTTCTTC. This sequence joins TRBV2 and TRBJ2-1; 12 nucleotides match TRBD2. Germline loops: CDR1 SNHLY, CDR2 FYNNEI. The ends lost 5 bases at V and 6 bases at J; junction bases unmatched: 5. This CDR3 region has 15 residues.

The chain couples TRBV20-1 to TRBJ2-1, with D tentatively TRBD2 (5 bases). CDR1 DFQATT and CDR2 SNEGSKA come from the germline V gene (reference sequence). The CDR3 spans 14 residues. V shed 3 bases and J shed 6 bases, with 15 bases lying between them. As DNA, the CDR3 is TGCAGTGCTAGGTTGGGAGTTGTAGGCAATGAGCAGTTCTTC. It encodes CSARLGVVGNEQFF.

This clonotype was picked up a small number of times. This chain uses TRBV4-2 with TRBJ2-1; tentative D call: TRBD2 (5 bases). The germline V gene encodes CDR1 LGHNA and CDR2 YNFKEQ. The CDR3 totals 15 residues. Trimming removed 4 bases at V and 6 bases at J, with 16 bases between. This chain's CDR3 is CASSPTGSTSNEQFF. The CDR3 DNA reads as TGTGCCAGCAGCCCGACGGGGAGCACGTCCAATGAGCAGTTCTTC.

This clonotype was recorded many times. The V call is TRBV7-2, the J call TRBJ1-5, with a tentative D call TRBD1 (5 bases). The ends were cut back, 5 bases at V and 4 bases at J, with 9 bases in the middle. CDR1 and CDR2 from the germline V gene are SGHTA and FQGNSA. The CDR3 has 13 amino acids. This chain's CDR3 is CASSAQGNQPQHF. The CDR3 coding sequence is TGTGCCAGCAGCGCCCAGGGAAATCAGCCCCAGCATTTT.

This clonotype was counted only a few times. The chain uses TRBV3-1 and TRBJ2-7; no definite D call. V lost 0 bases, J lost 3 bases, and 12 bases lay in between. The CDR3 totals 15 residues. Germline lookup yields CDR1 LGHDT and CDR2 YNNKEL (reference sequence). DNA for the CDR3: TGTGCCAGCAGCCAAGATCGTCTACGCGACTACGAGCAGTACTTC. Translating gives CASSQDRLRDYEQYF.

Here the CDR3 reads CASSRSSSSYNEQFF. In nucleotides, the CDR3 is TGTGCCAGTAGTAGGAGTTCAAGCTCCTACAATGAGCAGTTCTTC. This chain joins TRBV19 and TRBJ2-1, with unresolved D. The V gene's germline CDR1 is LNHDA and CDR2 SQIVND (reference sequence). V lost 4 bases and J lost 0, with 10 bases in between. The CDR3 is 15 residues long.

This clonotype was seen ten or more times. The chain employs TRBV27 and TRBJ2-3; D may be TRBD1 (5 bases). V was clipped by 3 bases and J by 4 bases, with 14 bases between them. The germline V gene has CDR1 MNHEY and CDR2 SMNVEV (reference sequence). This CDR3 has 15 residues. The CDR3 loop is CASSFGAGQADTQYF. The CDR3 DNA follows: TGTGCCAGCAGTTTTGGGGCAGGGCAAGCAGATACGCAGTATTTT.

The genes are TRBV5-1 and TRBJ1-6; 9 bases agree with TRBD1. V lost 3 bases, J lost 9 bases, and 10 bases stayed unmatched. CDR1 is SGHRS and CDR2 is YFSETQ in the germline V gene. CDR3 length equals 16 residues. Here the CDR3 reads CASSSTYRGRGSPLHF. The CDR3 coding sequence is TGCGCCAGCAGCTCAACGTACAGGGGGCGAGGTTCACCCCTCCACTTT.

This clonotype has ten or more counts. CDR3 DNA sequence: TGTGCCAGCAGTGAGGCGGCTAGCTCCTACAATGAGCAGTTCTTC. This translates into CASSEAASSYNEQFF. V usage is TRBV6-1 and J usage is TRBJ2-1; D is ambiguous. CDR3 length equals 15 residues. The germline CDR1 and CDR2 sequences are MNHNS and SASEGT. Trimming cost V 3 bases and J 0 bases, with 9 bases left between them.

This clonotype was observed at least ten times. The chain combines TRBV3-1 with TRBJ2-7; D assignment may be TRBD1 or TRBD2 (5 bases each). V lost 4 bases, J lost 4 bases, and 11 bases lay in between. CDR1 is LGHDT, CDR2 YNNKEL, per germline (reference sequence). The CDR3 covers 13 residues. The CDR3, as DNA: TGTGCCAGCAGCCTACGGGGCGGGTACGAGCAGTACTTC. As protein: CASSLRGGYEQYF.

There are many counts of this clonotype. The chain is built from TRBV5-4 and TRBJ2-3; 9 bases agree with TRBD1. Germline V lookup: CDR1 SGHNT, CDR2 YYREEE (reference sequence). The CDR3 is 16 amino acids. V shed 0 bases and J 5 bases; nucleotides not matched to a gene: 7. CDR3 bases: TGTGCCAGCAGCTTGGAGGGGGACAGGGCCAAAGATACGCAGTATTTT. Amino acids: CASSLEGDRAKDTQYF. Full variable domain (rest looked up from reference TRBV5-4 and TRBJ2-3): ETGVTQSPTHLIKTRGQQVTLRCSSQSGHNTVSWYQQALGQGPQFIFQYYREEENGRGNFPPRFSGLQFPNYSSELNVNALELDDSALYLCASSLEGDRAKDTQYFGPGTRLTVL.

CDR3 in amino acids: CASSSIRGQLYGYTF. CDR3 in DNA: TGTGCCAGCAGCTCAATAAGAGGACAACTCTATGGCTACACCTTC. The chain has TRBV7-9 and TRBJ1-2, with a possible D match to TRBD1 (5 bases). There are 15 residues in the CDR3. V shed 4 bases and J shed 4 bases, with 16 bases lying between them. Germline CDR1 and CDR2: SEHNR and FQNEAQ (reference sequence). The full variable domain, with the rest looked up from reference TRBV7-9 and TRBJ1-2, is DTGVSQNPRHKITKRGQNVTFRCDPISEHNRLYWYRQTLGQGPEFLTYFQNEAQLEKSRLLSDRFSAERPKGSFSTLEIQRTEQGDSAMYLCASSSIRGQLYGYTFGSGTRLTVV.

V usage is TRBV11-2 and J usage is TRBJ1-1; D is ambiguous. V was pared by 4 bases and J by 0 bases, with 15 bases between. Germline V gives CDR1 SGHAT, CDR2 FQNNGV. The CDR3 sequence is 16 residues long. CDR3 bases: TGTGCCAGCAGCTCCGTCCGGTCGGTGCTGAACACTGAAGCTTTCTTT. Protein sequence: CASSSVRSVLNTEAFF. The variable domain in full, with the rest retrieved from reference TRBV11-2 and TRBJ1-1, is EAGVAQSPRYKIIEKRQSVAFWCNPISGHATLYWYQQILGQGPKLLIQFQNNGVVDDSQLPKDRFSAERLKGVDSTLKIQPAKLEDSAVYLCASSSVRSVLNTEAFFGQGTRLTVV.

This clonotype was observed at least ten times. The J gene is TRBJ2-7, the V gene TRBV19, with 9 bases that match TRBD2. The V segment lost 1 base and the J segment 4 bases; nucleotides outside the gene matches: 8. The CDR3 runs 16 residues. Germline lookup yields CDR1 LNHDA and CDR2 SQIVND (reference sequence). CDR3 in amino acids: CASSIGSAGGPYEQYF. The CDR3 DNA reads as TGTGCCAGTAGTATAGGATCCGCGGGAGGGCCGTACGAGCAGTACTTC.

In its sample, this clonotype was seen a few times. The chain combines TRBV10-3 with TRBJ2-2; possible D gene TRBD1, 5 bases. Germline CDR1 is ENHRY and CDR2 is SYGVKD. The CDR3 sequence is 13 residues long. Trimming stripped 4 bases from V and 5 bases from J, with 8 bases between. The CDR3 loop reads CAISGRETGELFF. The CDR3 bases are TGTGCCATCAGTGGCAGGGAAACCGGGGAGCTGTTTTTT.

This clonotype was recorded at least ten times. Here the CDR3 DNA reads TGTGCCAGTAGTATAGACTATGACACGGAGCAGTACTTC. Residues: CASSIDYDTEQYF. This chain uses TRBV19 with TRBJ2-7; D remains ambiguous. The germline V gene encodes CDR1 LNHDA and CDR2 SQIVND (reference sequence). The V end lost 0 bases, the J end lost 7 bases, and 10 bases lay between the germline ends. The CDR3 has 13 amino acids.

The gene calls are TRBV4-3 and TRBJ2-1, with D perhaps matching TRBD1 or TRBD2 (5 bases each). With 2 bases removed from V and 7 bases from J, the gap between germline ends came to 15 bases. This CDR3 spans 15 amino acids. Germline V gene data show CDR1 as LGHNA and CDR2 as YSLEER. The DNA for the CDR3 is TGCGCCAGCAGCCAACAGGAGAGGGGTTTGAATGAGCAGTTCTTC. This encodes CASSQQERGLNEQFF.

This chain links TRBV20-1 with TRBJ2-1, with TRBD2 matching 10 bases. This CDR3 region has 16 residues. The J segment lost 7 bases and the V segment lost 2 bases, leaving 11 bases of the junction unmatched. Germline V gives CDR1 DFQATT, CDR2 SNEGSKA (reference sequence). The CDR3 region is CSARHEVTSGSNEQFF. CDR3 bases: TGCAGTGCTAGACACGAGGTGACTAGCGGGTCTAATGAGCAGTTCTTC.